The rows below give T cell receptor beta chains drawn from one sample of a study of shared clonotypes between healthy human individuals. The assay was immunoSEQ multiplex PCR, and TCRdb's table has in-frame clones only and misses some. The sample has about 1.9 million clones, 93% seen once. The material sequenced was naive CD8+ T cells from PBMCs. These receptors all stem from a young man in good health. Some clones in this sample may be carry-over from other donors' samples. CDR3s include the opening cysteine and the closing phenylalanine or tryptophan. D genes are given only for firm matches. Only some rows state a clone size, as once, few, many or a class for expanded clones.

CDR3aa: CASSHRDGGVYGYTF; CDR3nt: TGTGCCAGCAGCCACCGGGACGGGGGAGTGTATGGCTACACCTTC; j_gene: TRBJ1-2; v_gene: TRBV7-9; abundance: -; d_gene: -
CDR3aa: CGSSQDLNTEAFF; CDR3nt: TGCGGGAGTTCTCAGGACTTGAACACTGAAGCTTTCTTT; j_gene: TRBJ1-1; v_gene: TRBV28; abundance: -; d_gene: -
CDR3aa: CASSPGRGLPSTDTQYF; CDR3nt: TGTGCCAGCAGCCCCGGCCGGGGACTACCGAGCACAGATACGCAGTATTTT; j_gene: TRBJ2-3; v_gene: TRBV7-6; abundance: -; d_gene: TRBD2
CDR3aa: CASSSTGPMEQYF; CDR3nt: TGTGCCAGCAGTTCAACAGGTCCCATGGAGCAGTACTTC; j_gene: TRBJ2-7; v_gene: TRBV28; abundance: -; d_gene: -
CDR3aa: CASSYSRDTNYEQYF; CDR3nt: TGTGCCAGCAGTTACTCTCGGGACACAAACTACGAGCAGTACTTC; j_gene: TRBJ2-7; v_gene: TRBV6-5; abundance: -; d_gene: -
CDR3aa: CASSSSGSTDTQYF; CDR3nt: TGTGCCAGCAGCTCCTCCGGCTCCACAGATACGCAGTATTTT; j_gene: TRBJ2-3; v_gene: TRBV7-3; abundance: -; d_gene: -
CDR3aa: CASSVERGQETQYF; CDR3nt: TGTGCCAGCAGCGTAGAGCGGGGCCAAGAGACCCAGTACTTC; j_gene: TRBJ2-5; v_gene: TRBV9; abundance: -; d_gene: TRBD2
CDR3aa: CASSFGATEAFF; CDR3nt: TGTGCCAGCAGTTTCGGGGCCACTGAAGCTTTCTTT; j_gene: TRBJ1-1; v_gene: TRBV28; abundance: -; d_gene: -
CDR3aa: CASRGESTEAFF; CDR3nt: TGTGCCAGCAGGGGGGAAAGCACTGAAGCTTTCTTT; j_gene: TRBJ1-1; v_gene: TRBV9; abundance: few; d_gene: -
CDR3aa: CASSFWAEGYTF; CDR3nt: TGTGCCAGCAGCTTTTGGGCGGAAGGCTACACCTTC; j_gene: TRBJ1-2; v_gene: TRBV7-9; abundance: -; d_gene: -
CDR3aa: CASSPPGAGNTGELFF; CDR3nt: TGTGCCAGCAGCCCCCCTGGGGCGGGCAACACCGGGGAGCTGTTTTTT; j_gene: TRBJ2-2; v_gene: TRBV7-9; abundance: -; d_gene: -
CDR3aa: CASSSAGGTAYEQYF; CDR3nt: TGTGCCAGCAGTTCAGCGGGAGGGACAGCCTACGAGCAGTACTTC; j_gene: TRBJ2-7; v_gene: TRBV6-5; abundance: -; d_gene: TRBD2
CDR3aa: CASSLGLDIQYF; CDR3nt: TGTGCCAGCAGCTTAGGCTTGGACATTCAGTACTTC; j_gene: TRBJ2-4; v_gene: TRBV7-9; abundance: -; d_gene: -
CDR3aa: CASRTQLNTEAFF; CDR3nt: TGTGCCAGCAGAACACAACTGAACACTGAAGCTTTCTTT; j_gene: TRBJ1-1; v_gene: TRBV27; abundance: -; d_gene: -
CDR3aa: CSVEEGTEIIYNEQFF; CDR3nt: TGCAGCGTTGAAGAGGGGACCGAGATCATCTACAATGAGCAGTTCTTC; j_gene: TRBJ2-1; v_gene: TRBV29-1; abundance: -; d_gene: -
CDR3aa: CASSHRDKTYEQYF; CDR3nt: TGTGCCAGCAGCCACCGGGACAAGACCTACGAGCAGTACTTC; j_gene: TRBJ2-7; v_gene: TRBV7-9; abundance: -; d_gene: -
CDR3aa: CASHGSNQPQHF; CDR3nt: TGTGCCAGCCACGGTAGCAATCAGCCCCAGCATTTT; j_gene: TRBJ1-5; v_gene: TRBV19; abundance: -; d_gene: -
CDR3aa: CSVGVNTEAFF; CDR3nt: TGCAGCGTTGGAGTGAACACTGAAGCTTTCTTT; j_gene: TRBJ1-1; v_gene: TRBV29-1; abundance: -; d_gene: -
CDR3aa: CASSFSPSDRFNEQFF; CDR3nt: TGTGCCAGCAGTTTTTCCCCCTCCGACCGTTTCAATGAGCAGTTCTTC; j_gene: TRBJ2-1; v_gene: TRBV28; abundance: -; d_gene: -
CDR3aa: CASSLALLPLGNTIYF; CDR3nt: TGTGCCAGCAGCTTAGCGCTCCTACCGCTAGGAAACACCATATATTTT; j_gene: TRBJ1-3; v_gene: TRBV7-8; abundance: -; d_gene: -
CDR3aa: CASSPLQSYEQYF; CDR3nt: TGTGCCAGCAGCCCCCTGCAGTCCTACGAGCAGTACTTC; j_gene: TRBJ2-7; v_gene: TRBV7-2; abundance: -; d_gene: -
CDR3aa: CASNPTGRYYNEQFF; CDR3nt: TGTGCCAGCAACCCGACAGGACGCTACTACAATGAGCAGTTCTTC; j_gene: TRBJ2-1; v_gene: TRBV28; abundance: -; d_gene: -
CDR3aa: CASSYGGPGGYGYTF; CDR3nt: TGTGCCAGTAGCTATGGGGGACCCGGGGGCTATGGCTACACCTTC; j_gene: TRBJ1-2; v_gene: TRBV19; abundance: -; d_gene: -
CDR3aa: CASSENRGMNTEAFF; CDR3nt: TGTGCCTCATCAGAAAACAGGGGAATGAACACTGAAGCTTTCTTT; j_gene: TRBJ1-1; v_gene: TRBV10-3; abundance: few; d_gene: TRBD1
CDR3aa: CASSPEGASSIGYTF; CDR3nt: TGTGCCAGCAGCCCCGAGGGAGCATCCTCGATTGGCTACACCTTC; j_gene: TRBJ1-2; v_gene: TRBV4-2; abundance: -; d_gene: -
CDR3aa: CASSLLADHYNEQFF; CDR3nt: TGTGCCAGCAGCTTACTAGCGGACCATTACAATGAGCAGTTCTTC; j_gene: TRBJ2-1; v_gene: TRBV7-2; abundance: -; d_gene: TRBD2
CDR3aa: CASSEARFSEANVLTF; CDR3nt: TGTGCCAGCAGTGAAGCGCGGTTTTCGGAGGCCAACGTCCTGACTTTC; j_gene: TRBJ2-6; v_gene: TRBV6-1; abundance: -; d_gene: -
CDR3aa: CASSEFRQGDSYEQYF; CDR3nt: TGCGCCAGCAGTGAGTTCAGACAGGGCGACTCCTACGAGCAGTACTTC; j_gene: TRBJ2-7; v_gene: TRBV10-1; abundance: -; d_gene: TRBD1
CDR3aa: CASSYSGGTEAFF; CDR3nt: TGTGCCAGCAGTTATTCAGGGGGCACTGAAGCTTTCTTT; j_gene: TRBJ1-1; v_gene: TRBV6-5; abundance: -; d_gene: TRBD1
CDR3aa: CSVREGKNEQYF; CDR3nt: TGCAGCGTTCGAGAGGGGAAAAACGAGCAGTACTTC; j_gene: TRBJ2-7; v_gene: TRBV29-1; abundance: -; d_gene: -
CDR3aa: CASSPVVHHAGNEQFF; CDR3nt: TGTGCCAGCAGCCCAGTGGTCCACCATGCAGGGAATGAGCAGTTCTTC; j_gene: TRBJ2-1; v_gene: TRBV7-8; abundance: -; d_gene: -
CDR3aa: CASSSMGYGGVETQYF; CDR3nt: TGTGCCAGCAGCTCCATGGGCTACGGGGGAGTCGAGACCCAGTACTTC; j_gene: TRBJ2-5; v_gene: TRBV11-2; abundance: -; d_gene: -
CDR3aa: CASSFTGRLSSYEQYF; CDR3nt: TGTGCCAGCAGTTTTACCGGACGACTCAGCTCCTACGAGCAGTACTTC; j_gene: TRBJ2-7; v_gene: TRBV27; abundance: -; d_gene: -
CDR3aa: CASSQGPRGHLNNEQFF; CDR3nt: TGTGCCAGCAGCCAAGGGCCCAGGGGCCATCTGAACAATGAGCAGTTCTTC; j_gene: TRBJ2-1; v_gene: TRBV14; abundance: -; d_gene: -
CDR3aa: CASSVAGLADYNEQFF; CDR3nt: TGTGCCAGCAGCGTGGCCGGACTAGCAGATTACAATGAGCAGTTCTTC; j_gene: TRBJ2-1; v_gene: TRBV9; abundance: -; d_gene: TRBD2